Below are 10 T cell receptor beta chains sequenced from a single sample in a study of identical twins. TCRdb analysed the 5' RACE reads with MiXCR anew, one entry per CDR3 protein. The data show about 200,000 distinct CDR3 sequences, approximately 16% seen once. Another study also made use of these data, one on T cells expressing NK-cell markers.

Sequencing input: CD8+ T cells sorted from blood. These receptors originate from a woman younger than 30 in good health.

The chain combines TRBV30 with TRBJ2-1, with D uncertain. The germline V gene encodes CDR1 GTSNPN and CDR2 SVGIG (reference sequence). Trimming left V 3 bases short and J 8 bases short, with 11 bases between. CDR3 length: 12 amino acids. CDR3 residues: CAWRGLGYEQFF. The CDR3 DNA reads TGTGCCTGGAGAGGTTTGGGCTATGAGCAGTTCTTC.

This chain joins TRBV29-1 and TRBJ1-1; D is uncertain. V was trimmed by 5 bases and J by 4 bases, leaving 8 bases between them. This CDR3 is built from 11 residues. The germline V gene encodes CDR1 SQVTM and CDR2 ANQGSEA. The CDR3: CSVLWATEAFF. The CDR3 DNA is TGCAGCGTTCTGTGGGCCACTGAAGCTTTCTTT.

This clonotype has a handful of counts. The rearrangement uses TRBV6-6 and TRBJ2-1, with TRBD1 as a possible D gene (5 bases). This CDR3 is built from 12 residues. Germline CDR1 and CDR2: MNHNY and SVGAGI (reference sequence). The ends were cut back, 8 bases at V and 10 bases at J, with 15 bases in the middle. The CDR3 here is CASSFGAYEQFF. DNA for the CDR3: TGTGCCAGCTCGTTTGGGGCCTACGAGCAGTTCTTC.

DNA for the CDR3: TGTGCCAGCAGCTCCCCCGAGGAGACTATCGGGGCTTTCTTT. Amino acid sequence: CASSSPEETIGAFF. The chain couples TRBV7-9 to TRBJ1-1; no definite D call. Deletions cut 4 bases from V and 11 bases from J, with 20 bases between. CDR3 length: 14 residues. Germline V gene lookup returns CDR1 SEHNR and CDR2 FQNEAQ (reference sequence).

The rearrangement links TRBV20-1 to TRBJ2-1; D may match TRBD1 or TRBD2 (5 bases each). V was shortened by 6 bases and J by 8 bases, with 14 bases between the two germline ends. Per the germline V gene, CDR1 is DFQATT and CDR2 is SNEGSKA (reference sequence). The CDR3 runs 12 residues. CDR3 region: CSAEGSRDEQFF. The CDR3 DNA reads TGCAGTGCCGAGGGCAGCAGGGATGAGCAGTTCTTC.

This clonotype was seen more than once but under ten times. The chain has TRBV7-9 and TRBJ2-3; 8 bases map to TRBD1. The CDR3 covers 16 residues. CDR1 is SEHNR and CDR2 is FQNEAQ in the germline V gene (reference sequence). The V and J ends lost 3 bases and 5 bases, in that order; junction bases with no gene match: 10. CDR3: CASSLTVQGAIDTQYF. In nucleotides, the CDR3 is TGTGCCAGCAGCTTGACGGTCCAGGGGGCAATAGATACGCAGTATTTT.

This clonotype has more than one count but fewer than ten. V is TRBV29-1 and J is TRBJ1-3, with D perhaps TRBD1 (5 bases). The CDR3 is 14 residues long. Trimming removed 0 bases at V and 6 bases at J, with 12 bases between. Germline V gene lookup returns CDR1 SQVTM and CDR2 ANQGSEA. The CDR3 region is CSVEDREAENTIYF. The DNA for the CDR3 is TGCAGCGTTGAAGACAGGGAGGCGGAAAACACCATATATTTT.

This clonotype was observed a handful of times. CDR3 region: CASSLAHPSTDTQYF. In DNA form, the CDR3 reads TGTGCCAGCAGTTTAGCTCACCCTAGCACAGATACGCAGTATTTT. The V call is TRBV12-3 or TRBV12-4, the J call TRBJ2-3; D not resolved. Trimming removed 0 bases from V and 0 bases from J, with 7 bases in between. The CDR3 is made up of 15 amino acids.

The V call is TRBV19, the J call TRBJ1-2; TRBD1 agrees at 7 bases. Germline trimming cut 5 bases from V and 7 bases from J; bases unmatched to any gene: 10. From germline, CDR1 is LNHDA and CDR2 SQIVND (reference sequence). CDR3 size: 14 residues. The CDR3 loop reads CASSFTTGVRGYTF. The CDR3 coding sequence is TGTGCCAGTAGTTTTACTACAGGGGTGCGTGGCTACACCTTC.

This clonotype turned up a few times. The chain joins TRBV20-1 to TRBJ2-1; D perhaps matches TRBD2 (6 bases). This CDR3 comprises 13 residues. Per the germline V gene, CDR1 is DFQATT and CDR2 is SNEGSKA (reference sequence). The V and J ends lost 3 bases and 15 bases respectively, with 21 bases between them. The DNA of the CDR3 is TGCAGTGCTAGCCCGCTGGGTCGACTGGGGGGGTTCTTC. Protein sequence: CSASPLGRLGGFF.